This T cell receptor (beta chain) appears in the sequencing data of a study of Ad26.COV2.S vaccination and SARS-CoV-2 variants. Whole-study context: Recipients of Ad26.COV2.S got it intramuscularly, once or twice 56 days apart.

Study-wide results and caveats: In vaccinated individuals, spike-specific CD8+ and CD4+ T cell responses reportedly displayed substantial breadth.

Generated by immunoSEQ multiplex PCR, the TCRdb table keeps only in-frame clones and is missing some. Of about 350,000 clones listed, 80% to 90% are singletons. Stated treatment: some 19 received Ad26.COV2.S at low or high dose, single or two shots; roughly five received placebo; per-sample allocation not given. Sampling happened 63 days after the first vaccine or placebo injection. A Boston adult aged 18-55 years was the donor. V was clipped by 4 bases and J by 3 bases, with 13 bases between them. Germline assignment: CDR1 LGHDT and CDR2 YNNKEL (reference sequence). The CDR3 contains 14 residues. Remarks on this clone: The antigen is unknown.

This chain connects TRBV3-1 (or the pseudogene TRBV3-2) to TRBJ2-7; D call uncertain. The source material was peripheral blood, sampled in a trial of Ad26.COV2.S vaccine versus placebo. The source is a person between 18 and 65 years old who received the Ad26.COV2.S COVID-19 vaccine or a placebo. CDR3 protein: CASSLLRGSYEQYF. CDR3 sequence (DNA): TGTGCCAGCAGCCTCCTACGAGGCAGCTACGAGCAGTACTTC.